A selection of T cell receptor beta chains follows, all from one sample in a study of response to subunit inactivated influenza vaccine. TCRdb fed the RT-PCR reads into MiXCR, producing one record per CDR3 protein. Altogether about 530,000 distinct CDR3 sequences are present, approximately 10% being singletons, with the ten largest covering 10% to 13%. The source material was PBMCs from blood, sampled on the day of vaccination. Receptors were obtained from a man in his forties or fifties who received an inactivated influenza vaccine. The CDR3 runs from the conserved cysteine through the conserved F or W. Each record gives: V gene, clone size, J gene, D gene, CDR3 DNA, CDR3 protein. The D gene is left open where the match is weak. Expanded clones are given a class, and other clones once, few, many or no size at all.

TRBV28	many	TRBJ2-7	.	TGTGCCAGCAGCCGGGACGACTCCTACGAGCAGTACTTC	CASSRDDSYEQYF
TRBV25-1	many	TRBJ2-2	.	TGTGCCAGCAGTGAATTGACGCAGAAAGCCGGGGAGCTGTTTTTT	CASSELTQKAGELFF
TRBV15	.	TRBJ1-2	TRBD1	TGTGCCACCTCCCCGGGACAGCCTTACTATGGCTACACCTTC	CATSPGQPYYGYTF
TRBV6-5	once	TRBJ2-5	TRBD1	TGTGCCAGCAGTTCTGGAGGACAGGGGCTTCAAGAGACCCAGTACTTC	CASSSGGQGLQETQYF
TRBV7-9	few	TRBJ2-7	.	TGTGCCAGCAGCTTAGCGATACAGGGGGGGGACAAGCAGTACTTC	CASSLAIQGGDKQYF
TRBV5-1	many	TRBJ2-2	TRBD1	TGCGCCAGCAGCTTGATCCGGGACAGAGAGACCGGGGAGCTGTTTTTT	CASSLIRDRETGELFF
TRBV12-3/TRBV12-4	many	TRBJ2-5	TRBD2	TGTGCCAGCAGTTTCATGAATCTAGCGGGATCGGAGACCCAGTACTTC	CASSFMNLAGSETQYF
TRBV4-2	.	TRBJ2-7	TRBD2	TGTGCCAGCAGCCAAACGGCGCCTAGCGGGGATACCTACGAGCAGTACTTC	CASSQTAPSGDTYEQYF
TRBV19	few	TRBJ2-2	TRBD2	TGTGCCAGTACTCGGACTAGCGGGAGGGCCGGCACCGGGGAGCTGTTTTTT	CASTRTSGRAGTGELFF
TRBV19	many	TRBJ1-5	.	TGTGCCAGTAGTCCCGACAGATGGAATCAGCCCCAGCATTTT	CASSPDRWNQPQHF
TRBV12-3/TRBV12-4	many	TRBJ2-3	.	TGTGCCAGCAGGGGTAGGAGCACAGATACGCAGTATTTT	CASRGRSTDTQYF